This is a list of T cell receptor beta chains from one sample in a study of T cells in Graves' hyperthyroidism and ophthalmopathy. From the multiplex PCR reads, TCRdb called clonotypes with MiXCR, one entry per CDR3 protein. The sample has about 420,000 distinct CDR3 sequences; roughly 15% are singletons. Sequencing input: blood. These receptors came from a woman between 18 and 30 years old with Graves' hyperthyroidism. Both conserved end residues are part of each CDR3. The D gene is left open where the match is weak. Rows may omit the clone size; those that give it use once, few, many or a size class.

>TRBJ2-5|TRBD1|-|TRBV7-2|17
TGTGCCAGCAGCTTGGAGGGACAGGGGGCGTTTAAAGAGACCCAGTACTTC
CASSLEGQGAFKETQYF
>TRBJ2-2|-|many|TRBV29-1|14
TGCAGCGTTGATCAGGGGACGAACACCGGGGAGCTGTTTTTT
CSVDQGTNTGELFF
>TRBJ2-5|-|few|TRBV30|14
TGTGCCTGGAGTAGTCAGGACGTCCGAGAGACCCAGTACTTC
CAWSSQDVRETQYF
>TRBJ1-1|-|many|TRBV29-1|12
TGCAGCGTTGAAGGGCACTACACTGAAGCTTTCTTT
CSVEGHYTEAFF
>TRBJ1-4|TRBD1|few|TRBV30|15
TGTGCCTGGAGTGGAGACAGGGCCGGAGGTGAAAAACTGTTTTTT
CAWSGDRAGGEKLFF
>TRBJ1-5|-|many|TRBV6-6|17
TGTGCCAGCAGTTACTCCGCCAGCGCGGATGAGGATCAGCCCCAGCATTTT
CASSYSASADEDQPQHF
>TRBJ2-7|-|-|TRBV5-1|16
TGCGCCAGCAGCTTTACTACTACCGCTCCTCCGAGCGAGCAGTACTTC
CASSFTTTAPPSEQYF
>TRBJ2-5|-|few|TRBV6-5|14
TGTGCCAGCAGTTACGGCGGGGTCCAAGAGACCCAGTACTTC
CASSYGGVQETQYF
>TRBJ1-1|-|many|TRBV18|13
TGTGCCAGCTCACCGGCTTGGGGGGGGGCGGCTTTCTTT
CASSPAWGGAAFF
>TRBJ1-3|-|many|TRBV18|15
TGTGCCAGCTCACAGGGAGCCGACTCTGGAAACACCATATATTTT
CASSQGADSGNTIYF
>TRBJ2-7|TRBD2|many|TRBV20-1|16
TGCAGTGCTAGACCCGCAACTAGCGGGGGTCCAAGCGAGCAGTACTTC
CSARPATSGGPSEQYF
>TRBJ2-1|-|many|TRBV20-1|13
TGCAGTGCCACGCGGCCGGATTACAATGAGCAGTTCTTC
CSATRPDYNEQFF
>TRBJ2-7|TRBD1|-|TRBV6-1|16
TGTGCCAGCAGTCCCTCGACAGGGATAAACTCCTACGAGCAGTACTTC
CASSPSTGINSYEQYF
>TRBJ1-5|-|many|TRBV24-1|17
TGTGCCACCAGTGATTTCTCAGTCAGCGAAGACAATCAGCCCCAGCATTTT
CATSDFSVSEDNQPQHF
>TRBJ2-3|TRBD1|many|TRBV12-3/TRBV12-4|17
TGTGCCAGCAGTTTAGCCGGGACAGGGGGAATGAGAGATACGCAGTATTTT
CASSLAGTGGMRDTQYF
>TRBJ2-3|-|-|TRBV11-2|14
TGTGCCAGCAGCCGCCGTATTACCACAGATACGCAGTATTTT
CASSRRITTDTQYF
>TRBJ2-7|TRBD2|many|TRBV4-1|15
TGCGCCAGCAGCCAAGGAGTAGCGGGAATGTACGAGCAGTACTTC
CASSQGVAGMYEQYF
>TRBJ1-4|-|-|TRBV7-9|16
TGTGCCAGCAGCCCCACGGGGCAGGAGGTGAATGAAAAACTGTTTTTT
CASSPTGQEVNEKLFF
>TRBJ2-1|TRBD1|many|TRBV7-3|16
TGTGCCAGCAGCTTAACGGGACAGGGGGCATACAATGAGCAGTTCTTC
CASSLTGQGAYNEQFF
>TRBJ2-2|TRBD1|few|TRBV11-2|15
TGTGCCAGCAGCATCCGGGACAGAAACACCGGGGAGCTGTTTTTT
CASSIRDRNTGELFF
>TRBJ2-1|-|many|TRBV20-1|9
TGCAGTGCTAACGATGAGCAGTTCTTC
CSANDEQFF
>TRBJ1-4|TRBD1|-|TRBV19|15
TGTGCCAGTAGTATCCTGACAGGGAGTAATGAAAAACTGTTTTTT
CASSILTGSNEKLFF
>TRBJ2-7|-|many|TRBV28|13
TGTGCCAGCAGTTTTTGGAGCTCCTACGAGCAGTACTTC
CASSFWSSYEQYF
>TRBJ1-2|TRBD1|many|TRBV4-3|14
TGCGCCAGCAGCCAAGACAACAGGGGTGGTGGCTACACCTTC
CASSQDNRGGGYTF
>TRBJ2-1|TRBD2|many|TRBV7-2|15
TGTGCCAGCAGCTTAGCAGGACTAGCGCGGAATGAGCAGTTCTTC
CASSLAGLARNEQFF
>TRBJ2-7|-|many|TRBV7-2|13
TGTGCCAGCAGTTCTAGCGCGACCTACGAGCAGTACTTC
CASSSSATYEQYF
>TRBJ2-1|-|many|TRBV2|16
TGTGCCAGCAGTGAAGATCAGCCTCTCTCCTACAATGAGCAGTTCTTC
CASSEDQPLSYNEQFF
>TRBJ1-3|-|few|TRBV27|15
TGTGCCAGCACCACCCTCGAGGGCTCTGGAAACACCATATATTTT
CASTTLEGSGNTIYF
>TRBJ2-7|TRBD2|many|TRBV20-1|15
TGCAGTGCTAGCGGGACTAGCGGGAGTACGGGTGAGCAGTACTTC
CSASGTSGSTGEQYF
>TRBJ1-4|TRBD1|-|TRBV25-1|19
TGTGCCAGCAGTCCAGACAGGGTCGCTAACATTGCAACTAATGAAAAACTGTTTTTT
CASSPDRVANIATNEKLFF
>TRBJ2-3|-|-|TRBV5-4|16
TGTGCCAGCAGCTTGGGTGGCCTAATGAGCGCAGATACGCAGTATTTT
CASSLGGLMSADTQYF
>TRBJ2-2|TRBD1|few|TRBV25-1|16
TGTGCCCCGAAGAGGGGACAGGGGGCGAGGACCGGGGAGCTGTTTTTT
CAPKRGQGARTGELFF
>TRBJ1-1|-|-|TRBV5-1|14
TGCGCCAGCAGCTTGGCCGGGGGGTACACTGAAGCTTTCTTT
CASSLAGGYTEAFF
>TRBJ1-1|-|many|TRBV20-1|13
TGCAGTGCCGCGACAGCCTTGAACACTGAAGCTTTCTTT
CSAATALNTEAFF
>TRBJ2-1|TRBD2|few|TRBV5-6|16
TGTGCCAGCAGCCCCTCGGCGGGAGGAACTTCCAATGAGCAGTTCTTC
CASSPSAGGTSNEQFF
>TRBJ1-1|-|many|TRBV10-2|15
TGCGCCAGCAGTGCCGTCCCGGGTTTGAACACTGAAGCTTTCTTT
CASSAVPGLNTEAFF
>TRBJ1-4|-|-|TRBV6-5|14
TGTGCCAGCAGTTACGGGGGATTAGGTGAAAAACTGTTTTTT
CASSYGGLGEKLFF
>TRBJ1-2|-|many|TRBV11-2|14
TGTGCCAGCAGCTTAGGTGGGGGGCAGATTGGCTACACCTTC
CASSLGGGQIGYTF
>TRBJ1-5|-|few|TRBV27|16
TGTGCCAGCAGTTTATCGGCGGGCCCCAGCAATCAGCCCCAGCATTTT
CASSLSAGPSNQPQHF
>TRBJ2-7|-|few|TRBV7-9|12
TGTGCCAGCACCATCGAATCCGGCGAGCAGTACTTC
CASTIESGEQYF
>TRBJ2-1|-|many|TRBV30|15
TGTGCCTGGAGTGACGGGATGACTGCTTACAATGAGCAGTTCTTC
CAWSDGMTAYNEQFF
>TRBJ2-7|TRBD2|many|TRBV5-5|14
TGTGCCAGCAGCTTGGCTCGGGGGGGCTACGAGCAGTACTTC
CASSLARGGYEQYF
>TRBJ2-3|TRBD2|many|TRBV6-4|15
TGTGCCAGCAGTGACGACGCGGGGGGCACAGATACGCAGTATTTT
CASSDDAGGTDTQYF
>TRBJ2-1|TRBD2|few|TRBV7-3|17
TGTGCCAGCAGCTCGGGACTAGCGGGAGGAGACTGGGATGGGCAGTTCTTC
CASSSGLAGGDWDGQFF
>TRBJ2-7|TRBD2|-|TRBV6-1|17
TGTGCCAGCAGTTTCGAATTATCTAGCGGACCTGAATACGAGCAGTACTTC
CASSFELSSGPEYEQYF
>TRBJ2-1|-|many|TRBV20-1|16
TGCAGTGCTAGAGATAGGGGGGAGGGCCTGAGGAATGAGCAGTTCTTC
CSARDRGEGLRNEQFF
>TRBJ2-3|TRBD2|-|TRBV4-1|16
TGCGCCAGCAGGGACTCTAGCGGGAGGGCCCCAGATACGCAGTATTTT
CASRDSSGRAPDTQYF
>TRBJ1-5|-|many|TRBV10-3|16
TGTGCCATCAGTGAGGAGGCAGGGAGGGGCAATCAGCCCCAGCATTTT
CAISEEAGRGNQPQHF
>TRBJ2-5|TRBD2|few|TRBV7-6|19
TGTGCCAGCAGCCCCCGACTAGCGGGACATAAAAGATCCCAAGAGACCCAGTACTTC
CASSPRLAGHKRSQETQYF
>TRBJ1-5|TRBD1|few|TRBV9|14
TGTGCCAGCAGCAATGAACAGGGGTCACAGCCCCAGCATTTT
CASSNEQGSQPQHF
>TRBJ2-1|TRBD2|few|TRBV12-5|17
TGTGCTAGTGGTTTGGGCCTGACTAGCGGGACAGGTAATGAGCAGTTCTTC
CASGLGLTSGTGNEQFF
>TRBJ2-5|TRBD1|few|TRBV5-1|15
TGCGCCAGCAGTCGATCCGGGACAGAACAAGAGACCCAGTACTTC
CASSRSGTEQETQYF
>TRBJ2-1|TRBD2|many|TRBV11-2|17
TGTGCCAGCAGCTTAGATCCTGCGGGAGGGGCGGCCGATGAGCAGTTCTTC
CASSLDPAGGAADEQFF
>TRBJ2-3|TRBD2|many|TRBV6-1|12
TGTGCCAGCAGACGGGGGGTAGATACGCAGTATTTT
CASRRGVDTQYF
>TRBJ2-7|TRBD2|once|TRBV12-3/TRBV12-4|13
TGTGCCAGCAGTACCCGACTAGCGTGGGAGCAGTACTTC
CASSTRLAWEQYF
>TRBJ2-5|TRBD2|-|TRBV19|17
TGTGCCAGTAGTCCGGGACTAGCGGGAGAACCTTTGCAGACCCAGTACTTC
CASSPGLAGEPLQTQYF
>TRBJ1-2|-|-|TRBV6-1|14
TGTGCCAGCAGTGAAGCGCCCAGGATCAGTGGCTACACCTTC
CASSEAPRISGYTF
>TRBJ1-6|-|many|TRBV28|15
TGTGCCACCCATGGGGGGAGCTCCTATAATTCACCCCTCCACTTT
CATHGGSSYNSPLHF
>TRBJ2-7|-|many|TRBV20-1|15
TGCAGTGCCACCGCGGTGATGACTGGCTCCTACGAGCAGTACTTC
CSATAVMTGSYEQYF